A single sample is the source of the 7 T cell receptor beta chains below, sequenced in a study of blood T cell repertoires in COVID-19. Profiled with immunoSEQ multiplex PCR; TCRdb holds only in-frame clones, not every one. The sample gives about 180,000 clones, 70% to 90% of which show up once; 20% is in the top ten. The sample consisted of peripheral blood. These receptors all come from a man between 65 and 85 years old with active or convalescent COVID-19.

V usage is TRBV6-2 or TRBV6-3 and J usage is TRBJ2-1; TRBD2 aligns across 10 bases. J gave up 2 bases and V 6 bases, and 10 bases lay outside the gene matches. The CDR3 is 17 residues long. CDR1 is MNHEY and CDR2 is SVGEGT in the germline V gene. CDR3: CASSSSAGTSAYNEQFF. CDR3 DNA sequence: TGTGCCAGCAGCTCCTCGGCCGGGACTAGCGCCTACAATGAGCAGTTCTTC.

The V call is TRBV9, the J call TRBJ2-1, with D maybe TRBD2 (6 bases). The CDR3 covers 12 residues. CDR1 SGDLS and CDR2 YYNGEE come from the germline V gene. The V and J ends lost 4 bases and 10 bases respectively, with 12 bases between them. In nucleotides, the CDR3 is TGTGCCAGCAGCACCCGACTAGAGGAGCAGTTCTTC. Amino acid sequence: CASSTRLEEQFF.

The rearrangement links TRBV3-1 (or the pseudogene TRBV3-2) to TRBJ2-2, with 7 positions matching TRBD1. The CDR3 totals 15 residues. Germline assignment: CDR1 LGHDT and CDR2 YNNKEL (reference sequence). V gave up 0 bases and J gave up 6 bases; unmatched junction bases: 4. Here the CDR3 reads CASSQDRRGSGELFF. CDR3 nucleotide sequence: TGTGCCAGCAGCCAAGATCGCAGGGGGTCCGGGGAGCTGTTTTTT.

The chain combines TRBV4-1 with TRBJ2-4; 7 positions agree with TRBD1. The CDR3 contains 16 residues. Trimming removed 4 bases from V and 6 bases from J; junction bases left unmatched: 12. From germline, CDR1 is MGHRA and CDR2 YSYEKL. The CDR3 reads CASSRGQNFSPNIQYF. CDR3 sequence (DNA): TGCGCCAGCAGCCGGGGACAGAACTTCTCGCCAAACATTCAGTACTTC.

The V and J genes are TRBV6-5 and TRBJ1-2, with no clear D. With 6 bases removed from V and 3 bases from J, the gap between germline ends came to 11 bases. This CDR3 contains 13 residues. CDR1 is MNHEY and CDR2 is SVGAGI in the germline V gene. DNA for the CDR3: TGTGCCAGCAGCCCCCGACTAGACTATGGCTACACCTTC. Translated: CASSPRLDYGYTF.

This chain connects TRBV6-5 to TRBJ1-5; D is ambiguous. From germline, CDR1 is MNHEY and CDR2 SVGAGI. The V end was cut by 4 bases, the J end by 4 bases, with 11 bases between. CDR3 size: 14 residues. Written as DNA, the CDR3 is TGTGCCAGCAGTTTCTCCCAGTCTAATCAGCCCCAGCATTTT. Translated: CASSFSQSNQPQHF.

This chain connects TRBV5-1 to TRBJ1-2, with 12 nucleotides matching TRBD1. Germline V gene data show CDR1 as SGHRS and CDR2 as YFSETQ. Trimming at V came to 3 bases and at J to 4 bases, leaving 1 base not matched to a gene. CDR3 length: 14 residues. Here the CDR3 reads CASSWDRGPYGYTF. The CDR3 nucleotides read TGCGCCAGCAGCTGGGACAGGGGGCCCTATGGCTACACCTTC. The full variable domain, rest sourced from reference TRBV5-1 and TRBJ1-2, is KAGVTQTPRYLIKTRGQQVTLSCSPISGHRSVSWYQQTPGQGLQFLFEYFSETQRNKGNFPGRFSGRQFSNSRSEMNVSTLELGDSALYLCASSWDRGPYGYTFGSGTRLTVV.